This record covers a single T cell receptor (beta chain). What it binds is not known. 60 Vbeta and 13 Jbeta primers were used in PCR. TCRdb keeps only in-frame clones here, not all; method: immunoSEQ multiplex PCR. The sample carries under 110,000 clones, 65% to 85% recorded once. These data come from a study of cytomegalovirus exposure and HLA in healthy donors. Study-level results: For most TCR sequences rarity was the rule, although some public TCRs occurred in many donors.

Germline V gene sequence: CDR1 LNHDA, CDR2 SQIVND (reference sequence). This CDR3 region has 16 residues. V trimming: 3 bases; J trimming: 0 bases; junction bases outside the gene matches: 7. Sample: PBMCs. This chain joins TRBV19 and TRBJ2-7, with 8 positions matching TRBD2. This TCR was recovered from a woman aged 40 to 50 in good health and CMV-seronegative. The CDR3 DNA sequence: TGTGCCAGTAGTATCCCGGGAGGGGGACCCTCCTACGAGCAGTACTTC. Amino acids: CASSIPGGGPSYEQYF.